This entry lists 29 T cell receptor beta chains sequenced from one sample in a study of regulatory T cells in long-lasting Graves disease. TCR beta libraries were built with iRepertoire HTBI primers and Arm-PCR of CDR3 regions. From the multiplex PCR reads, TCRdb called clonotypes with MiXCR, one entry per CDR3 protein. The sample lists about 470,000 distinct CDR3 sequences, 20% to 25% occurring once. Sample time point: persistent/refractory GD, antithyroid drugs over 5 years with positive TRAb. PBMC-derived RNA was used for the TCR library. Sample: peripheral blood mononuclear cells (PBMCs), taken when the disease was refractory, from a patient treated with antithyroid drugs. The origin of the receptors is a female donor with Graves disease.

CDR3 protein: CASSLAGPDRAPSGANVLTF. For the CDR3, the DNA is TGTGCCAGCAGCTTAGCCGGTCCGGACAGGGCACCTTCTGGGGCCAACGTCCTGACTTTC. The chain combines TRBV11-2 with TRBJ2-6, with 8 nucleotides matching TRBD1. This CDR3 has 20 amino acids. The germline CDR1 and CDR2 sequences are SGHAT and FQNNGV. Unmatched junction bases numbered 12, after V lost 1 base and J lost 1 base.

This clonotype was recorded many times. The chain has TRBV6-2 or TRBV6-3 and TRBJ1-1; the D is unclear. The germline gives CDR1 MNHEY, CDR2 SVGEGT. V was trimmed by 4 bases and J by 8 bases, leaving 11 bases between them. The CDR3 contains 12 residues. CDR3 sequence: CASSSWMLEAFF. In DNA form, the CDR3 reads TGTGCCAGCAGTTCCTGGATGTTAGAAGCTTTCTTT.

The chain combines TRBV9 with TRBJ2-7; D is undetermined. Trimming removed 0 bases at V and 2 bases at J, with 9 bases between. The length of the CDR3 is 14 residues. Germline V lookup: CDR1 SGDLS, CDR2 YYNGEE. The CDR3 here is CASSVGQDPYEQYF. CDR3 in DNA: TGTGCCAGCAGCGTAGGGCAGGACCCCTACGAGCAGTACTTC. Full variable domain (outside the CDR3, taken from reference TRBV9 and TRBJ2-7): DSGVTQTPKHLITATGQRVTLRCSPRSGDLSVYWYQQSLDQGLQFLIQYYNGEERAKGNILERFSAQQFPDLHSELNLSSLELGDSALYFCASSVGQDPYEQYFGPGTRLTVT.

The CDR3 nucleotides read TGTGCCAGCAGTGAAGCCACTAGCGTGCAAGAGACCCAGTACTTC. Its protein is CASSEATSVQETQYF. The chain employs TRBV25-1 and TRBJ2-5; 7 bases map to TRBD2. This CDR3 has 15 residues. Germline CDR1 MGHDK, CDR2 SYGVNS. V lost 2 bases to trimming and J lost 2 bases; unmatched junction nucleotides: 5.

This clonotype was counted a few times. The V and J genes are TRBV5-6 and TRBJ2-2, with a tentative D call TRBD2 (6 bases). Trimming stripped 4 bases from V and 4 bases from J, with 23 bases between. The CDR3 has 18 residues. The germline CDR1 and CDR2 sequences are SGHDT and YYEEEE. This CDR3 reads CASSHETQTGVVTGELFF. The CDR3 coding sequence is TGTGCCAGCAGCCATGAAACCCAAACGGGAGTTGTCACCGGGGAGCTGTTTTTT.

The DNA of the CDR3 is TGCAGTGCTAGAGATCCGGGACTAGCGGGAGTTTTCTACGAGCAGTACTTC. It codes for CSARDPGLAGVFYEQYF. The genes are TRBV20-1 and TRBJ2-7, with 14 bases fitting TRBD2. After removal of 0 bases from V and 3 bases from J, the junction contained 7 bases not matched to a gene. Germline lookup yields CDR1 DFQATT and CDR2 SNEGSKA (reference sequence). The CDR3 is 17 amino acids.

The chain links TRBV5-1 to TRBJ2-4, with unresolved D. Germline loops: CDR1 SGHRS, CDR2 YFSETQ. The CDR3 length is 15 residues. Between the trimmed V and J ends, which lost 0 bases and 1 base, there was a span of 8 bases. The CDR3, as DNA: TGCGCCAGCAGCTTGGGGTTGGAGGCCAAAAACATTCAGTACTTC. Translation: CASSLGLEAKNIQYF.

The chain uses TRBV20-1 and TRBJ2-7, with D unclear. Trimming shortened V by 5 bases and J by 1 base, and 12 bases separated the two germline ends. This CDR3 is 13 amino acids long. From germline, CDR1 is DFQATT and CDR2 SNEGSKA (reference sequence). The DNA of the CDR3 is TGCAGTGCTCACAAGACGGTTTCCTACGAGCAGTACTTC. Translated, it gives CSAHKTVSYEQYF.

The rearrangement joins TRBV2 to TRBJ2-2; no reliable D call. V lost 4 bases and J lost 6, with 12 bases in between. CDR1 SNHLY and CDR2 FYNNEI come from the germline V gene. The CDR3 has 14 residues. This CDR3 reads CASSVVGSAGELFF. The CDR3, as DNA: TGTGCCAGCAGTGTGGTAGGGTCCGCCGGGGAGCTGTTTTTT.

A few counts support this clonotype. The gene calls are TRBV11-2 and TRBJ2-1; no clear D. In germline, CDR1 is SGHAT, CDR2 FQNNGV. V was cut by 5 bases and J by 9 bases, with 11 bases left in between. CDR3 length equals 12 residues. CDR3 protein: CASSAPFGEQFF. CDR3 bases: TGTGCCAGCAGCGCCCCGTTCGGTGAGCAGTTCTTC.

This clonotype was observed many times. The chain joins TRBV5-6 to TRBJ2-7; tentatively, D is TRBD2 (6 bases). This CDR3 has 13 residues. Germline CDR1 SGHDT, CDR2 YYEEEE. Trimming stripped 5 bases from V and 2 bases from J, with 11 bases between. This CDR3 is CASRMGGAYEQYF. The CDR3 nucleotides are TGTGCCAGCAGAATGGGGGGTGCCTACGAGCAGTACTTC.

The CDR3, as DNA: TGTGCCAGCAGTGGTCGTATCTACGAGCAGTACTTC. The encoded protein is CASSGRIYEQYF. The chain recombines TRBV25-1 with TRBJ2-7; no reliable D call. V gave up 4 bases and J gave up 3 bases, with 7 bases separating them. From germline, CDR1 is MGHDK and CDR2 SYGVNS. CDR3 length equals 12 residues.

Ten or more counts support this clonotype. This chain connects TRBV12-3 or TRBV12-4 to TRBJ1-2; D is uncertain. Trimming took 8 bases from V and 4 from J, leaving 14 bases between them. The CDR3 contains 13 residues. CDR3 sequence (DNA): TGTGCCAGCTCAACACGGGTCGGCTATGGCTACACCTTC. Protein sequence: CASSTRVGYGYTF.

Only a few counts were recorded for this clonotype. CDR3 DNA: TGTGCCAGCAGTTTAGGGTCTTGGGATGATGGCTACACCTTC. Its translation is CASSLGSWDDGYTF. The rearrangement uses TRBV28 and TRBJ1-2; the D is unclear. CDR1 MDHEN and CDR2 SYDVKM come from the germline V gene. The CDR3 runs 14 residues. Trimming took off 2 bases at V and 6 bases at J, with 13 bases between the two ends.

The chain couples TRBV6-1 to TRBJ2-2; D remains unclear. The length of the CDR3 is 12 residues. CDR1 and CDR2 (germline): MNHNS, SASEGT. Trimming shortened V by 7 bases and J by 11 bases, and 14 bases separated the two germline ends. CDR3 region: CASTNSHTELFF. CDR3 sequence (DNA): TGTGCCAGCACTAATAGCCACACCGAGCTGTTTTTT.

This clonotype appeared many times. The rearrangement joins TRBV7-2 to TRBJ1-1; D gene uncertain. V lost 4 bases to trimming and J lost 5 bases, with 17 bases between them. The CDR3 loop spans 15 amino acids. Looked up from germline, CDR1 is SGHTA and CDR2 is FQGNSA. This CDR3 reads CASSSTYSGGTEAFF. The CDR3 DNA is TGTGCCAGCAGCTCCACCTACTCGGGTGGGACTGAAGCTTTCTTT.

This clonotype has just a few counts. This rearrangement joins TRBV4-1 to TRBJ2-7, with 16 bases matching TRBD2. Germline V lookup: CDR1 MGHRA, CDR2 YSYEKL. This CDR3 has 18 residues. V was pared by 4 bases and J by 0 bases, with 6 bases of the junction left unmatched. The DNA for the CDR3 is TGCGCCAGCAGCCGCCCGGGACTAGCGGGAGGGCCCTCCTACGAGCAGTACTTC. Amino acids: CASSRPGLAGGPSYEQYF.

A few counts support this clonotype. The rearrangement links TRBV27 to TRBJ2-2; D ambiguous. This CDR3 has 14 residues. V was pared by 5 bases and J by 2 bases, with 9 bases between. The germline gives CDR1 MNHEY, CDR2 SMNVEV (reference sequence). The chain's CDR3 is CASSPVGNTGELFF. In DNA, the CDR3 is TGTGCCAGCAGTCCCGTAGGTAACACCGGGGAGCTGTTTTTT.

This clonotype was found many times. J is TRBJ1-1 and V is TRBV28, with TRBD1 matching 7 bases. Trimming took 2 bases from V and 5 from J; bases not matched to a gene: 5. CDR1 is MDHEN and CDR2 is SYDVKM in the germline V gene. This CDR3 spans 14 amino acids. The chain's CDR3 is CASSLRRGGTEAFF. Written as DNA, the CDR3 is TGTGCCAGCAGTTTACGCAGGGGGGGGACTGAAGCTTTCTTT.

This clonotype appeared a few times. V and J are TRBV18 and TRBJ2-5; unclear D gene. The CDR3 is 14 amino acids. The germline V and J ends were trimmed by 3 bases and 1 base, with 9 bases remaining between them. CDR1 is KGHSH and CDR2 is LQKENI in the germline V gene. CDR3 DNA: TGTGCCAGCTCACCCAATCCTTCCCAAGAGACCCAGTACTTC. Protein product: CASSPNPSQETQYF.

This clonotype has at least ten counts. This chain joins TRBV6-1 and TRBJ1-1; tentative D call: TRBD1 (5 bases). Deletions cut 0 bases from V and 1 base from J, with 9 bases between. Germline CDR1 and CDR2: MNHNS and SASEGT. The CDR3 has 15 residues. The CDR3 protein is CASSEAWGENTEAFF. The CDR3 nucleotides are TGTGCCAGCAGTGAAGCGTGGGGGGAGAACACTGAAGCTTTCTTT.

This clonotype has more than one count but fewer than ten. The rearrangement joins TRBV12-3 or TRBV12-4 to TRBJ1-1, with TRBD1 as a possible D gene (5 bases). V lost 4 bases to trimming and J lost 1 base, with 28 bases between them. The CDR3 is 20 amino acids. The DNA for the CDR3 is TGTGCCAGCAGTTACCAGCCTTTGGGGTCCCTACAAGGGGCGAACACTGAAGCTTTCTTT. Its protein product is CASSYQPLGSLQGANTEAFF.

The chain has TRBV3-1 and TRBJ2-2; 9 nucleotides line up with TRBD2. The J segment lost 2 bases and the V segment lost 7 bases, leaving 5 bases of the junction unmatched. In germline, CDR1 is LGHDT, CDR2 YNNKEL (reference sequence). The CDR3 loop spans 15 amino acids. The CDR3 DNA is TGTGCCAGCACACCCCTAGCGGGAAACACCGGGGAGCTGTTTTTT. Translated, it gives CASTPLAGNTGELFF.

This clonotype appeared a few times. V usage is TRBV19 and J usage is TRBJ1-6; perhaps TRBD1 as D (6 bases). This CDR3 is built from 16 residues. The V gene lost 4 bases and the J gene lost 0 bases, with 10 bases spanning the gap. Germline V gene sequence: CDR1 LNHDA, CDR2 SQIVND (reference sequence). The CDR3 DNA reads TGTGCCAGTAGTACCCGGACAGCCTCCTATAATTCACCCCTCCACTTT. It specifies CASSTRTASYNSPLHF.

The table lists this clonotype with many counts. The rearrangement uses TRBV28 and TRBJ1-1; D ambiguous. The CDR3 consists of 11 residues. Deletions cut 7 bases from V and 11 bases from J, with 14 bases between. CDR1 MDHEN and CDR2 SYDVKM come from the germline V gene. CDR3 bases: TGTGCCAGCACCCAGCGGGGTGGCGCTTTCTTT. Protein product: CASTQRGGAFF.

This clonotype came up many times. The V call is TRBV20-1, the J call TRBJ1-2; 8 bases map to TRBD1. Germline trimming cut 6 bases from V and 8 bases from J; bases unmatched to any gene: 8. CDR1 is DFQATT, CDR2 SNEGSKA, per germline (reference sequence). The CDR3 consists of 12 residues. CDR3 sequence (DNA): TGCAGTGCGACGGACAGGGCGGGCGGCTACACCTTC. Translated, it gives CSATDRAGGYTF.

This clonotype was detected a few times. The rearrangement uses TRBV19 and TRBJ1-5; 7 positions match TRBD1. V trimming: 2 bases; J trimming: 2 bases; junction bases outside the gene matches: 3. The CDR3 runs to 15 residues. CDR1 and CDR2 from the germline V gene are LNHDA and SQIVND (reference sequence). This chain's CDR3 is CASSINRGGNQPQHF. In DNA form, the CDR3 reads TGTGCCAGTAGTATAAACAGGGGAGGCAATCAGCCCCAGCATTTT.

This chain uses TRBV20-1 with TRBJ1-5; 8 bases match TRBD1. The CDR3 runs to 13 residues. Germline V gives CDR1 DFQATT, CDR2 SNEGSKA (reference sequence). With 5 bases clipped from V and 2 bases from J, the junction kept 2 bases outside the gene matches. CDR3 residues: CSADRGGNQPQHF. The CDR3 DNA sequence: TGCAGTGCTGACAGGGGCGGCAATCAGCCCCAGCATTTT.

Turning to this clonotype: It may be a read error: a sequence one base away is much more abundant. The chain links TRBV27 to TRBJ1-2, with unresolved D. Deletions cut 10 bases from V and 4 bases from J, with 19 bases between. The V gene's germline CDR1 is MNHEY and CDR2 SMNVEV (reference sequence). This CDR3 has 14 residues. As DNA, the CDR3 is TGTGCCACCCGACCTCAGGCAGACTCCTATGGCTACACCTTC. It yields the protein CATRPQADSYGYTF.